Presented here are 2 T cell receptor beta chains from one specimen sequenced in a study of control samples from healthy donors and cancer patients. Repertoires were generated with immunoSEQ multiplex PCR, while TCRdb's copy carries only in-frame clones and drops some. The data show 150,000 to 200,000 clones, almost 90% seen once. Sequencing was performed on blood. The receptors were gathered from a man between 18 and 29 years old in good health.

The chain links TRBV5-1 to TRBJ2-5, with D maybe TRBD1 (6 bases). In germline, CDR1 is SGHRS, CDR2 YFSETQ. The CDR3 is 14 amino acids. Trimming cost V 1 base and J 5 bases, with 12 bases left between them. The CDR3: CASSLSGGRETQYF. The CDR3 coding sequence is TGCGCCAGCAGCTTGTCTGGGGGCAGGGAGACCCAGTACTTC.

This rearrangement joins TRBV19 to TRBJ2-2, with unresolved D. V lost 3 bases, J lost 6 bases, and 8 bases lay in between. Germline V CDR1 and CDR2: LNHDA, SQIVND (reference sequence). This CDR3 comprises 13 residues. The CDR3 loop reads CASSITTSGELFF. The CDR3 DNA sequence: TGTGCCAGTAGTATCACGACCTCCGGGGAGCTGTTTTTT. The variable domain in full, completed from reference TRBV19 and TRBJ2-2, reads DGGITQSPKYLFRKEGQNVTLSCEQNLNHDAMYWYRQDPGQGLRLIYYSQIVNDFQKGDIAEGYSVSREKKESFPLTVTSAQKNPTAFYLCASSITTSGELFFGEGSRLTVL.